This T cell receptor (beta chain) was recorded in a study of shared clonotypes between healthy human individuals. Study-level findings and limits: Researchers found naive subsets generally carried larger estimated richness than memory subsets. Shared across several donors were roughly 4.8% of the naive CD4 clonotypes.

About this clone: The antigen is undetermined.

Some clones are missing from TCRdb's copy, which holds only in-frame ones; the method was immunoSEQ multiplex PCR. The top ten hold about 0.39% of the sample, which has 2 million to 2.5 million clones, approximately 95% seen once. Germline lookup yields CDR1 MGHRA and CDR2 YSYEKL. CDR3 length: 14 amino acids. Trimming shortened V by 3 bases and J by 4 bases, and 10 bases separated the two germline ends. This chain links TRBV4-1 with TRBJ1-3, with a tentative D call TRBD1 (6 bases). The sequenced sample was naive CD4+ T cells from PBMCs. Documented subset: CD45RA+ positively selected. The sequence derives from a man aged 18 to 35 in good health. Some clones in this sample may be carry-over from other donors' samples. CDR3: CASSQGGTGNTIYF. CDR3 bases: TGCGCCAGCAGCCAGGGCGGGACAGGAAACACCATATATTTT.